The next 14 T cell receptor beta chains were all read from a single sample in a study of shared clonotypes between healthy human individuals. Produced via immunoSEQ multiplex PCR; TCRdb's table is partial and in-frame only. The table shows under 650,000 clones, with 96% occurring only once. Sequencing used naive CD4+ T cells sorted from blood. The sample's subset: CD45RA+ positively selected. The receptors derive from a woman in her 30s in good health.

The chain couples TRBV7-9 to TRBJ1-4, with D perhaps TRBD1 (5 bases). Trimming stripped 1 base from V and 1 base from J, with 10 bases between. Per the germline V gene, CDR1 is SEHNR and CDR2 is FQNEAQ (reference sequence). The CDR3 covers 16 residues. The CDR3 is CASSLDGQGTNEKLFF. The CDR3 DNA follows: TGTGCCAGCAGCTTAGATGGGCAGGGAACTAATGAAAAACTGTTTTTT.

The rearrangement joins TRBV10-3 to TRBJ1-2; D uncertain. The CDR3 totals 12 residues. V was pared by 2 bases and J by 8 bases, with 9 bases between. CDR1 and CDR2 from the germline V gene are ENHRY and SYGVKD. The CDR3 DNA is TGTGCCATCAGTGAGCAAGAGGGAGGCTACACCTTC. It is translated as CAISEQEGGYTF.

On this clone: The junction and the germline gene differ at one end; a read error may be behind it. Other nucleotide sequences in the sample specify the same CDR3. This chain links TRBV7-9 with TRBJ2-6, with D perhaps TRBD1 (5 bases). The CDR3 sequence is 13 residues long. The germline V gene encodes CDR1 SEHNR and CDR2 FQNEAQ (reference sequence). CDR3 coding DNA: TGTGCCAGCAGCGAGACTGGGGCCAACGTCCTGACTTTT. Translation gives CASSETGANVLTF.

Notes on this clone: The same CDR3 arises from other DNA sequences in this sample as well. The chain recombines TRBV19 with TRBJ2-7; 10 bases agree with TRBD1. The germline V gene encodes CDR1 LNHDA and CDR2 SQIVND (reference sequence). Germline trimming cut 6 bases from V and 2 bases from J; bases unmatched to any gene: 4. The CDR3 contains 14 residues. For the CDR3, the DNA is TGTGCCAGTAGGGGGGACAGGGGCCCCTACGAGCAGTACTTC. As protein: CASRGDRGPYEQYF.

The chain links TRBV7-6 to TRBJ2-5; D not certain. CDR1 is SGHVS, CDR2 FNYEAQ, per germline. V was clipped by 5 bases and J by 5 bases, with 12 bases between them. The CDR3 is 13 amino acids. The CDR3 region is CASSKGLGETQYF. Here the CDR3 DNA reads TGTGCCAGCAGCAAAGGCCTGGGGGAGACCCAGTACTTC.

In the case of this clone: Other DNA sequences in this specimen translate into the identical CDR3. The chain recombines TRBV7-9 with TRBJ1-2; no reliable D call. The germline CDR1 and CDR2 sequences are SEHNR and FQNEAQ (reference sequence). V dropped 1 base and J dropped 4 bases, with 7 bases sitting between them. The CDR3 length is 13 residues. The CDR3 DNA reads TGTGCCAGCAGCTTAGATGGGCTCTATGGCTACACCTTC. Translation: CASSLDGLYGYTF.

The rearrangement uses TRBV6-1 and TRBJ2-1; 11 nucleotides align to TRBD2. The CDR3 contains 15 residues. Trimming removed 7 bases from V and 8 bases from J; junction bases left unmatched: 10. The germline V gene has CDR1 MNHNS and CDR2 SASEGT. The CDR3 loop reads CASKPFSGRADEQFF. CDR3 DNA sequence: TGTGCCAGCAAACCCTTTAGCGGGAGGGCCGATGAGCAGTTCTTC.

The chain uses TRBV18 and TRBJ1-5; no reliable D call. The CDR3 extends over 14 amino acids. Germline V CDR1 and CDR2: KGHSH, LQKENI. V was shortened by 2 bases and J by 5 bases, with 10 bases between the two germline ends. The CDR3 reads CASSPSREHQPQHF. The CDR3 DNA is TGTGCCAGCTCACCATCCAGAGAACATCAGCCCCAGCATTTT.

The rearrangement links TRBV28 to TRBJ1-3; 8 bases align to TRBD1. Trimming cost V 5 bases and J 1 base; bases outside gene matches: 7. Germline loops: CDR1 MDHEN, CDR2 SYDVKM. The CDR3 sequence is 16 residues long. The CDR3 region has the DNA TGTGCCAGCAGTCCCCAGGGGGCCGAGTCTGGAAACACCATATATTTT. It codes for CASSPQGAESGNTIYF.

This chain connects TRBV7-7 to TRBJ2-7; D not resolved. The CDR3 runs 14 residues. CDR1 and CDR2 (germline): SSHAT, FNYEAQ (reference sequence). Between the trimmed V and J ends, which lost 5 bases and 3 bases, there was a span of 14 bases. CDR3 residues: CASSNPGSRYEQYF. The CDR3 nucleotides are TGTGCCAGCAGCAACCCCGGATCCCGCTACGAGCAGTACTTC. The variable domain in full, completed from reference TRBV7-7 and TRBJ2-7, reads GAGVSQSPRYKVTKRGQDVTLRCDPISSHATLYWYQQALGQGPEFLTYFNYEAQPDKSGLPSDRFSAERPEGSISTLTIQRTEQRDSAMYRCASSNPGSRYEQYFGPGTRLTVT.

V is TRBV27 and J is TRBJ2-3; D is uncertain. Trimming cost V 4 bases and J 5 bases, with 4 bases left between them. The CDR3 extends over 11 amino acids. Germline lookup yields CDR1 MNHEY and CDR2 SMNVEV (reference sequence). The CDR3, as DNA: TGTGCCAGCAGTTCTCGAGATACGCAGTATTTT. It codes for CASSSRDTQYF.

The gene calls are TRBV6-6 and TRBJ2-7; tentatively, D is TRBD2 (6 bases). CDR1 and CDR2 from the germline V gene are MNHNY and SVGAGI (reference sequence). CDR3 length: 16 amino acids. V was cut by 4 bases and J by 2 bases, with 18 bases left in between. The CDR3 DNA reads as TGTGCCAGCAGTTCTCCCGAGGGAGGTTCGACCTACGAGCAGTACTTC. Translation: CASSSPEGGSTYEQYF.

This chain uses TRBV5-1 with TRBJ2-1; no reliable D call. There are 14 residues in the CDR3. Trimming removed 5 bases at V and 10 bases at J, with 19 bases between. Germline values: CDR1 SGHRS, CDR2 YFSETQ. The CDR3 here is CASSSEWGTTEQFF. Written as DNA, the CDR3 is TGCGCCAGCAGTTCTGAGTGGGGAACTACCGAGCAGTTCTTC.

V and J are TRBV18 and TRBJ2-4; 11 nucleotides agree with TRBD2. J gave up 4 bases and V 3 bases, and 2 bases lay outside the gene matches. The germline V gene encodes CDR1 KGHSH and CDR2 LQKENI. The CDR3 sequence is 15 residues long. Written as DNA, the CDR3 is TGTGCCAGCTCACCCCGACTAGCGGGGAAAAACATTCAGTACTTC. It specifies CASSPRLAGKNIQYF. The full variable domain, its missing parts supplied by reference TRBV18 and TRBJ2-4, is NAGVMQNPRHLVRRRGQEARLRCSPMKGHSHVYWYRQLPEEGLKFMVYLQKENIIDESGMPKERFSAEFPKEGPSILRIQQVVRGDSAAYFCASSPRLAGKNIQYFGAGTRLSVL.